This T cell receptor (beta chain) originates from a study of OX40 agonist ivuxolimab in advanced cancers. Study-wide background: Anti-PD-1, anti-PD-L1 or anti-CTLA-4 therapy given earlier was allowed, and roughly 38% had some.

Sampling of blood occurred at baseline, cycle 4 day 1, and cycle 7 day 1. Data came from immunoSEQ multiplex PCR; TCRdb stores just in-frame clones and leaves some out. Among roughly 53,000 clones listed, over 80% were seen once. Germline V gene lookup returns CDR1 SGHKS and CDR2 YYEKEE (reference sequence). Deletions cut 3 bases from V and 1 base from J, with 10 bases between. The CDR3 is made up of 15 amino acids. The material was CD4+ or CD8+ T cells sorted from blood, obtained in a trial of the OX40 agonist ivuxolimab. The rearrangement joins TRBV5-5 to TRBJ2-2; D remains ambiguous. The receptor was derived from an adult with an advanced solid tumor such as melanoma, head and neck, liver or kidney cancer. The CDR3 bases are TGTGCCAGCAGCTCTGTCGTGCGGAACACCGGGGAGCTGTTTTTT. Its protein is CASSSVVRNTGELFF. The whole variable domain, filled in from reference TRBV5-5 and TRBJ2-2, reads DAGVTQSPTHLIKTRGQQVTLRCSPISGHKSVSWYQQVLGQGPQFIFQYYEKEERGRGNFPDRFSARQFPNYSSELNVNALLLGDSALYLCASSSVVRNTGELFFGEGSRLTVL.